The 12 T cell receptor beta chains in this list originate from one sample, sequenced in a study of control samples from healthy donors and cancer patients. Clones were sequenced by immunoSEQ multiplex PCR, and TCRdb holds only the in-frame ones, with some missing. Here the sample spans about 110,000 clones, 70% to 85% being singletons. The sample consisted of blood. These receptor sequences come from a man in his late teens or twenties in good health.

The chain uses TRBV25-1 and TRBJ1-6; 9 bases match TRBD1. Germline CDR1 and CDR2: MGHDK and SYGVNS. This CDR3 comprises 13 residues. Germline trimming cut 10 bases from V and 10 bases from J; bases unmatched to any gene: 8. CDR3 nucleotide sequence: TGTGCCACCTCCGGGACAGGGACCTCACCCCTCCACTTT. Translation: CATSGTGTSPLHF.

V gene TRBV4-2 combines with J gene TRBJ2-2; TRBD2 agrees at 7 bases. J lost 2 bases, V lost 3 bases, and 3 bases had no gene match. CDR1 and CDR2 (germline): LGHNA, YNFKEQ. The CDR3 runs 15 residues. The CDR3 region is CASSHTSANTGELFF. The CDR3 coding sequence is TGTGCCAGCAGCCACACTAGCGCTAACACCGGGGAGCTGTTTTTT.

CDR3 region: CASSRTDVRTEAFF. The CDR3 region has the DNA TGTGCCAGCAGCCGGACGGATGTTCGCACTGAAGCTTTCTTT. The chain joins TRBV6-5 to TRBJ1-1, with D hard to call. V was cut by 6 bases and J by 4 bases, with 15 bases left in between. Germline lookup yields CDR1 MNHEY and CDR2 SVGAGI. The CDR3 totals 14 residues.

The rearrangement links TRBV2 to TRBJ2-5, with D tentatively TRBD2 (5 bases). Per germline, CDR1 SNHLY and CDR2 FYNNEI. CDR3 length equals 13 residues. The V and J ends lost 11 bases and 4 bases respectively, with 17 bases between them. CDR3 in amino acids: CASWTGVGETQYF. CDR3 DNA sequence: TGTGCCTCGTGGACCGGGGTAGGAGAGACCCAGTACTTC.

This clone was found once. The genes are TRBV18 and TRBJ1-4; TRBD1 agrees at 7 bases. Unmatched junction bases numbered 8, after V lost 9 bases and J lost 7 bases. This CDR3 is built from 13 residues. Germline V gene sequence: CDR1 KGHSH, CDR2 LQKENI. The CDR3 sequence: CASNRGLSEKLFF. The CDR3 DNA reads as TGTGCCAGTAACAGGGGCCTCAGTGAAAAACTGTTTTTT.

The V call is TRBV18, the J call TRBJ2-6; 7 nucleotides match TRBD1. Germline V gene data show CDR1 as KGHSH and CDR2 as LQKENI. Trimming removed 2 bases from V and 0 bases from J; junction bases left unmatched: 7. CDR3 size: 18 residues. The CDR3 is CASSPLSRQGSGANVLTF. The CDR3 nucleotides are TGTGCCAGCTCACCATTATCCCGACAGGGCTCTGGGGCCAACGTCCTGACTTTC.

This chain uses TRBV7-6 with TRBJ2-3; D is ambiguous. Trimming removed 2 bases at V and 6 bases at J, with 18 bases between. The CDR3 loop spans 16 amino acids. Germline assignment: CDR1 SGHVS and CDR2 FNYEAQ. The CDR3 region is CASSLRRPVGPDTQYF. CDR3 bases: TGTGCCAGCAGCTTAAGGCGTCCCGTCGGTCCCGATACGCAGTATTTT.

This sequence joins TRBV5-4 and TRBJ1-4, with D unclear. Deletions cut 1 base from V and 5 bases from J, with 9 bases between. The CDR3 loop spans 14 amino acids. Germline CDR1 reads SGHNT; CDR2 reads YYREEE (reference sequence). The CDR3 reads CASSLTAANEKLFF. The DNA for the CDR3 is TGTGCCAGCAGCTTGACGGCGGCGAATGAAAAACTGTTTTTT.

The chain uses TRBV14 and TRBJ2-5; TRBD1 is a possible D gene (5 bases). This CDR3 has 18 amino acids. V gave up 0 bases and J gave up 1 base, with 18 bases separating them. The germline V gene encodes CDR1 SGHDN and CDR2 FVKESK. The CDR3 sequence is CASSQDVVLQASQETQYF. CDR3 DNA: TGTGCCAGCAGCCAAGATGTCGTTTTACAGGCCTCCCAAGAGACCCAGTACTTC.

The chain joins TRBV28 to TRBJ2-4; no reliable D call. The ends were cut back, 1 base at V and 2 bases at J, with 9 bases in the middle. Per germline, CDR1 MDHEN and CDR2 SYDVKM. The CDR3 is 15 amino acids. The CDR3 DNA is TGTGCCAGCAGTTTATTAGTTAACTCCAAAAACATTCAGTACTTC. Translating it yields CASSLLVNSKNIQYF.

The CDR3 spells CASIRRGRETDTQYF. In DNA, the CDR3 is TGTGCCAGCATCCGAAGGGGCAGGGAAACAGATACGCAGTATTTT. V gene TRBV6-5 combines with J gene TRBJ2-3; the D gene is possibly TRBD1 (5 bases). V shed 7 bases and J shed 3 bases, with 17 bases lying between them. Germline lookup yields CDR1 MNHEY and CDR2 SVGAGI. CDR3 length: 15 amino acids.

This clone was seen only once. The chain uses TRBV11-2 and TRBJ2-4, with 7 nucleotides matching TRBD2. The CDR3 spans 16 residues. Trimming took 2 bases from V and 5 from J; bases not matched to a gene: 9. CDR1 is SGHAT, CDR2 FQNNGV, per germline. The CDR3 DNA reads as TGTGCCAGCAGCTTAATCCTAGCGGCGATACAAAACATTCAGTACTTC. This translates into CASSLILAAIQNIQYF.